This T cell receptor (beta chain) was sequenced during a study of cytomegalovirus exposure and HLA in healthy donors. Study-level results: Differences between HLA loci emerged in a later analysis of TCR association rates, with DRB1 most and HLA-C fewest.

Germline V gene sequence: CDR1 SGHTA, CDR2 FQGNSA. The CDR3 loop spans 13 amino acids. Trimming stripped 3 bases from V and 9 bases from J, with 12 bases between. To note about this clone: Its antigen remains unknown.

Both 60 Vbeta primers and 13 Jbeta primers went into the PCR. TCRdb's table, derived via immunoSEQ multiplex PCR, lists solely in-frame clones and lacks some. The sample contains roughly 100,000 clones, around 83% of which appear only once. This TCR came from a man younger than 45 in good health and CMV-seronegative. The sequencing input was PBMCs. The rearrangement joins TRBV7-2 to TRBJ1-5; D remains unclear. CDR3 coding DNA: TGTGCCAGCAGCTTCAAGAGACCGGGGCCCCAGCATTTT. It codes for CASSFKRPGPQHF. The full variable domain, its missing parts supplied by reference TRBV7-2 and TRBJ1-5, is GAGVSQSPSNKVTEKGKDVELRCDPISGHTALYWYRQSLGQGLEFLIYFQGNSAPDKSGLPSDRFSAERTGGSVSTLTIQRTQQEDSAVYLCASSFKRPGPQHFGDGTRLSIL.